This entry lists 31 T cell receptor beta chains sequenced from one sample in a study of blood T cell repertoires in COVID-19. Assay used: immunoSEQ multiplex PCR; TCRdb lists only in-frame clones, some missing. This sample has roughly 150,000 clones, with around 84% found just once. Sequenced: peripheral blood. The receptors come from a woman of 80 years or more with COVID-19, enrolled during active disease.

This chain joins TRBV10-1 and TRBJ2-3; 8 bases are shared with TRBD2. J lost 5 bases, V lost 4 bases, and 8 bases had no gene match. The CDR3 consists of 15 residues. Per germline, CDR1 WNHNN and CDR2 SYGVQD (reference sequence). The CDR3, as DNA: TGCGCCAGCAGTGGTTGGGACGGGAGGGAAGATACGCAGTATTTT. Its translation: CASSGWDGREDTQYF.

The DNA of the CDR3 is TGCGCCAGCAGCTTGGAGGGGGCTGTCGGCTATGGCTACACCTTC. Its protein is CASSLEGAVGYGYTF. The chain recombines TRBV5-1 with TRBJ1-2, with 7 bases lining up with TRBD1. This CDR3 region has 15 residues. Germline lookup yields CDR1 SGHRS and CDR2 YFSETQ. V trimming: 0 bases; J trimming: 4 bases; junction bases outside the gene matches: 6.

The chain combines TRBV7-6 with TRBJ2-1; 7 nucleotides agree with TRBD2. With V trimmed by 5 bases and J by 7 bases, 8 bases remained unmatched. The CDR3 covers 14 residues. Germline values: CDR1 SGHVS, CDR2 FNYEAQ. The DNA of the CDR3 is TGTGCCAGCAGCCACAGACTAGCTGGGAATGAGCAGTTCTTC. This encodes CASSHRLAGNEQFF.

J is TRBJ1-2 and V is TRBV24-1; 7 bases agree with TRBD1. This CDR3 is 15 amino acids long. The V gene's germline CDR1 is KGHDR and CDR2 SFDVKD. The V segment lost 3 bases and the J segment 3 bases; nucleotides outside the gene matches: 6. CDR3 in DNA: TGTGCCACCAGTGATCCGACAGGGTCGGACTATGGCTACACCTTC. Amino acid sequence: CATSDPTGSDYGYTF.

The rearrangement links TRBV7-2 to TRBJ2-5; 11 nucleotides align to TRBD2. Germline trimming cut 1 base from V and 2 bases from J; bases unmatched to any gene: 6. Germline lookup yields CDR1 SGHTA and CDR2 FQGNSA. The CDR3 sequence is 17 residues long. The CDR3 nucleotides are TGTGCCAGCAGCTTAGGAACTAGCGGGAGCGGTCAAGAGACCCAGTACTTC. Its protein is CASSLGTSGSGQETQYF.

V is TRBV7-2 and J is TRBJ2-7, with TRBD2 matching 15 bases. CDR3 length: 16 amino acids. The germline V gene encodes CDR1 SGHTA and CDR2 FQGNSA. V dropped 3 bases and J dropped 4; count of bases not matched to a gene: 4. The CDR3 nucleotides are TGTGCCAGCAGCTTTGGACTAGCGGGAGGGTCGTACGAGCAGTACTTC. Amino acids: CASSFGLAGGSYEQYF.

The CDR3 sequence: CASSYMGGTNTGELFF. For the CDR3, the DNA is TGTGCCAGCAGTTACATGGGCGGGACTAACACCGGGGAGCTGTTTTTT. J is TRBJ2-2 and V is TRBV6-2 or TRBV6-3; TRBD2 is a possible D gene (6 bases). V was trimmed by 2 bases and J by 2 bases, leaving 12 bases between them. CDR3 length: 16 residues. CDR1 MNHEY and CDR2 SVGEGT come from the germline V gene.

V is TRBV12-3 or TRBV12-4 and J is TRBJ2-2; D gene ambiguous. V was trimmed by 3 bases and J by 3 bases, leaving 5 bases between them. This CDR3 contains 13 residues. The CDR3 loop is CASSFQDTGELFF. CDR3 coding DNA: TGTGCCAGCAGTTTCCAGGACACCGGGGAGCTGTTTTTT.

The CDR3 reads CASSRLRGETEAFF. CDR3 nucleotide sequence: TGTGCCAGCTCACGTCTCAGGGGGGAAACTGAAGCTTTCTTT. V is TRBV18 and J is TRBJ1-1; TRBD1 aligns across 7 bases. The germline V gene encodes CDR1 KGHSH and CDR2 LQKENI. This CDR3 has 14 amino acids. Losses at the gene ends were 4 bases for V and 5 bases for J; bases not matched to a gene: 7.

The CDR3 coding sequence is TGCGCCAGCAGCCAAGTCATAGCGGGAGGTTCGAACACCGGGGAGCTGTTTTTT. Amino acid sequence: CASSQVIAGGSNTGELFF. The chain has TRBV4-3 and TRBJ2-2; the match to TRBD2 covers 10 bases. This CDR3 is built from 18 residues. Germline CDR1 reads LGHNA; CDR2 reads YSLEER. The V and J ends lost 1 base and 0 bases, in that order; junction bases with no gene match: 5.

The CDR3 sequence: CASSFNPVNTEAFF. The CDR3 coding sequence is TGTGCCAGCAGCTTTAATCCAGTGAACACTGAAGCTTTCTTT. The rearrangement uses TRBV7-9 and TRBJ1-1; D is unclear. The germline V gene has CDR1 SEHNR and CDR2 FQNEAQ (reference sequence). With 3 bases removed from V and 0 bases from J, the gap between germline ends came to 8 bases. CDR3 size: 14 residues.

This clone was observed a handful of times. V is TRBV5-6 and J is TRBJ2-4; TRBD2 matches at 11 bases. The V gene's germline CDR1 is SGHDT and CDR2 YYEEEE. V shed 3 bases, J shed 7 bases, and the junction held 9 bases outside the gene matches. This CDR3 is 16 amino acids long. CDR3 protein: CASSSILAGERNIQYF. DNA for the CDR3: TGTGCCAGCAGCTCAATACTAGCGGGAGAGAGGAACATTCAGTACTTC.

This chain links TRBV28 with TRBJ2-3; 12 bases match TRBD2. The CDR3 length is 16 residues. Trimming cost V 5 bases and J 10 bases; bases outside gene matches: 13. CDR1 is MDHEN and CDR2 is SYDVKM in the germline V gene. The CDR3 protein is CASSLVTSGGLGAQYF. Written as DNA, the CDR3 is TGTGCCAGCAGTCTTGTCACTAGCGGGGGGTTAGGGGCGCAGTATTTT. The full variable domain, rest sourced from reference TRBV28 and TRBJ2-3, is DVKVTQSSRYLVKRTGEKVFLECVQDMDHENMFWYRQDPGLGLRLIYFSYDVKMKEKGDIPEGYSVSREKKERFSLILESASTNQTSMYLCASSLVTSGGLGAQYFGPGTRLTVL.

The genes are TRBV28 and TRBJ1-1; tentatively, D is TRBD1 (5 bases). Deletions cut 6 bases from V and 4 bases from J, with 15 bases between. Per germline, CDR1 MDHEN and CDR2 SYDVKM. The CDR3 sequence is 14 residues long. The CDR3 region has the DNA TGTGCCAGCAGGATGGGGGGATCGGGCACTGAAGCTTTCTTT. Translated: CASRMGGSGTEAFF.

The chain carries TRBV7-3 and TRBJ1-1; possible D gene TRBD1, 5 bases. The CDR3 has 14 residues. Trimming shortened V by 4 bases and J by 4 bases, and 13 bases separated the two germline ends. Per the germline V gene, CDR1 is SGHTA and CDR2 is FQGTGA. Here the CDR3 reads CASSSHTGGTEAFF. For the CDR3, the DNA is TGTGCCAGCAGCTCACATACCGGGGGCACTGAAGCTTTCTTT.

This rearrangement joins TRBV12-5 to TRBJ1-3, with D tentatively TRBD1 (6 bases). The length of the CDR3 is 15 residues. V lost 1 base to trimming and J lost 3 bases, with 10 bases between them. Germline V gene sequence: CDR1 LGHNT, CDR2 FRNRAP. The CDR3: CASGLGGTHGNTIYF. CDR3 bases: TGTGCTAGTGGTTTGGGTGGGACACATGGAAACACCATATATTTT.

V gene TRBV18 combines with J gene TRBJ1-4; TRBD1 matches at 7 bases. Germline values: CDR1 KGHSH, CDR2 LQKENI. V lost 6 bases and J lost 7; bases outside the gene matches: 8. The CDR3 totals 14 residues. CDR3 coding DNA: TGTGCCAGCTCTCCCAGGGGGACCCTTGAAAAACTGTTTTTT. Translated: CASSPRGTLEKLFF.

The chain employs TRBV29-1 and TRBJ1-1; 8 nucleotides line up with TRBD1. Losses at the gene ends were 3 bases for V and 0 bases for J; bases not matched to a gene: 12. The CDR3 has 17 residues. The V gene's germline CDR1 is SQVTM and CDR2 ANQGSEA. The CDR3 DNA sequence: TGCAGCGTTGAGTGGGACAGGCGGCCTATCATGAACACTGAAGCTTTCTTT. Protein sequence: CSVEWDRRPIMNTEAFF.

The rearrangement links TRBV5-4 to TRBJ2-3; D ambiguous. The CDR3 is 12 amino acids. V was clipped by 4 bases and J by 0 bases, with 3 bases between them. CDR1 is SGHNT, CDR2 YYREEE, per germline (reference sequence). The CDR3 region has the DNA TGTGCCAGCAGCATAAGCACAGATACGCAGTATTTT. It codes for CASSISTDTQYF.

On this clone itself: Other nucleotide sequences from this sample produce the same CDR3. The chain links TRBV7-3 to TRBJ2-2, with TRBD2 matching 12 bases. The CDR3 contains 14 residues. Per germline, CDR1 SGHTA and CDR2 FQGTGA. The ends lost 4 bases at V and 7 bases at J; junction bases unmatched: 1. CDR3 protein: CASSSSGRVGELFF. The CDR3 DNA sequence: TGTGCCAGCAGCTCTAGCGGGAGGGTCGGGGAGCTGTTTTTT.

This chain joins TRBV11-1 and TRBJ2-2, with a weak D call TRBD2 (5 bases). Deletions cut 5 bases from V and 6 bases from J, with 19 bases between. The CDR3 is made up of 16 amino acids. Germline-derived CDR1 and CDR2 are SGHAT and FQDESV (reference sequence). The CDR3 is CASSPRGIQPPGELFF. The CDR3 region has the DNA TGTGCCAGCAGCCCCCGGGGAATCCAGCCCCCCGGGGAGCTGTTTTTT.

The V gene is TRBV2, the J gene TRBJ2-1; 8 bases match TRBD1. V lost 5 bases, J lost 14 bases, and 14 bases stayed unmatched. Germline V CDR1 and CDR2: SNHLY, FYNNEI. This CDR3 region has 14 residues. The CDR3 loop reads CASSSGQGLLMEFF. CDR3 sequence (DNA): TGTGCCAGCAGTTCAGGACAGGGTCTGTTAATGGAGTTCTTC.

This chain joins TRBV12-3 or TRBV12-4 and TRBJ2-2, with D unclear. CDR3 length: 13 residues. With 3 bases removed from V and 7 bases from J, the gap between germline ends came to 9 bases. CDR3 loop: CASSFLANGELFF. The CDR3 DNA sequence: TGTGCCAGCAGTTTTTTGGCAAACGGGGAGCTGTTTTTT.

The rearrangement links TRBV6-5 to TRBJ2-7; D gene ambiguous. Per germline, CDR1 MNHEY and CDR2 SVGAGI. V was clipped by 5 bases and J by 5 bases, with 19 bases between them. This CDR3 is 15 amino acids long. The CDR3 DNA reads TGTGCCAGCAGTCGCGGTACGGGTAGCTACCACGAGCAGTACTTC. It codes for CASSRGTGSYHEQYF.

In DNA, the CDR3 is TGTGCCAGCACCCGAATAGCGGGGGGGATCGAGCAGTACTTC. Amino acid sequence: CASTRIAGGIEQYF. J is TRBJ2-7 and V is TRBV27; 11 bases agree with TRBD2. This CDR3 comprises 14 residues. V lost 7 bases to trimming and J lost 6 bases; unmatched junction nucleotides: 8. The germline gives CDR1 MNHEY, CDR2 SMNVEV (reference sequence).

On this clone: At one of its ends the junction is not consistent with the germline gene, which may arise from a read error. The gene calls are TRBV29-1 and TRBJ2-5, with D possibly being TRBD1 (6 bases). This CDR3 has 14 amino acids. Germline CDR1 is SQVTM and CDR2 is ANQGSEA. As DNA, the CDR3 is TGCAGCGTTGAAATTCTTGGGGGCGCCCGGGGTTTGAACTTC. This codes for CSVEILGGARGLNF.

The J gene is TRBJ1-6, the V gene TRBV7-2; D possibly corresponds to TRBD1 (6 bases). The CDR3 is 15 amino acids. Trimming removed 1 base at V and 7 bases at J, with 11 bases between. In germline, CDR1 is SGHTA, CDR2 FQGNSA. CDR3 protein: CASSLVEGTNSPLHF. The CDR3 DNA reads TGTGCCAGCAGCTTAGTAGAGGGGACAAATTCACCCCTCCACTTT.

This chain uses TRBV4-2 with TRBJ2-2; a possible D gene is TRBD2 (7 bases). Per the germline V gene, CDR1 is LGHNA and CDR2 is YNFKEQ. V lost 6 bases, J lost 2 bases, and 22 bases lay in between. The CDR3 runs 18 residues. CDR3 sequence reads: CASSQLGGGGFNTGELFF. For the CDR3, the DNA is TGTGCCAGCAGTCAACTCGGGGGAGGGGGATTCAACACCGGGGAGCTGTTTTTT.

This clone appeared a single time. The chain carries TRBV6-2 or TRBV6-3 and TRBJ2-7; D not resolved. This CDR3 spans 17 amino acids. Trimming took 2 bases from V and 2 from J, leaving 19 bases between them. Germline assignment: CDR1 MNHEY and CDR2 SVGEGT. CDR3 sequence reads: CASSYPLTRFATYEQYF. The CDR3 nucleotides read TGTGCCAGCAGTTACCCCCTAACGCGATTTGCGACCTACGAGCAGTACTTC.

In its sample, this clone was seen a few times. This chain joins TRBV28 and TRBJ1-4, with 8 positions matching TRBD1. CDR3 size: 15 residues. CDR1 and CDR2 from the germline V gene are MDHEN and SYDVKM. V was clipped by 0 bases and J by 5 bases; unmatched bases: 2. As DNA, the CDR3 is TGTGCCAGCAGTTTATGGCAGGGGGCAAATGAAAAACTGTTTTTT. It encodes CASSLWQGANEKLFF.

The chain is built from TRBV19 and TRBJ1-1; perhaps TRBD1 as D (6 bases). CDR1 is LNHDA and CDR2 is SQIVND in the germline V gene (reference sequence). The CDR3 is 13 residues long. V was clipped by 4 bases and J by 8 bases, with 14 bases between them. CDR3 in amino acids: CASSREWDKEAFF. The CDR3, as DNA: TGTGCCAGTAGTAGGGAGTGGGACAAAGAAGCTTTCTTT.